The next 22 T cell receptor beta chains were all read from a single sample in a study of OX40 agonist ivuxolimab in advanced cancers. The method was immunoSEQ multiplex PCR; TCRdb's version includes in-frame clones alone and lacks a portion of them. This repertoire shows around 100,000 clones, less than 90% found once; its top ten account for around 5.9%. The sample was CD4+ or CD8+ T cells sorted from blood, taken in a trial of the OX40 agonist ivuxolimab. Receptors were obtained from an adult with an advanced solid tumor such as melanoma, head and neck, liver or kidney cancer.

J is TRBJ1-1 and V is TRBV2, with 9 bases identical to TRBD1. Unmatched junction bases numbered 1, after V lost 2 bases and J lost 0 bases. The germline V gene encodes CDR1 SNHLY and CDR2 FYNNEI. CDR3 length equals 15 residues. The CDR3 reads CASSERDRVNTEAFF. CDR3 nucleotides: TGTGCCAGCAGTGAAAGGGACAGGGTGAACACTGAAGCTTTCTTT.

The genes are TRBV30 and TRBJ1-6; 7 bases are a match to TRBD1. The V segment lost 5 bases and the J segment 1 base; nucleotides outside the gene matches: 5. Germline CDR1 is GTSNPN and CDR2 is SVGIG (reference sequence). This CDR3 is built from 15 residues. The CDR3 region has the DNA TGTGCCTGGGATCGACAGGGTTCCTATAATTCACCCCTCCACTTT. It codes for CAWDRQGSYNSPLHF.

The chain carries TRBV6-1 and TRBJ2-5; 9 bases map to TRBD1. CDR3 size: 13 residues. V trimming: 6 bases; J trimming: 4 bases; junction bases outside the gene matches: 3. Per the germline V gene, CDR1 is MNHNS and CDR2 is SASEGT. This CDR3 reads CASRDRGGETQYF. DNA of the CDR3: TGTGCCAGCAGGGACAGGGGAGGAGAGACCCAGTACTTC.

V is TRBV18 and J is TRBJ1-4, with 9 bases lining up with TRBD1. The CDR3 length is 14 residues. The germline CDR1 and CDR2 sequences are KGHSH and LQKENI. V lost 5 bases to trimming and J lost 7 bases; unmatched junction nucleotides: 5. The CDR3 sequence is CASSARTGVEKLFF. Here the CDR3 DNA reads TGTGCCAGCTCAGCACGGACAGGGGTTGAAAAACTGTTTTTT.

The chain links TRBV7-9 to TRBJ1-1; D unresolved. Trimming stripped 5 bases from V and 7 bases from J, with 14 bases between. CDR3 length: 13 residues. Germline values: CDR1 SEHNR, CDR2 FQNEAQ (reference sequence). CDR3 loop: CASSLNREGEAFF. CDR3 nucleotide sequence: TGTGCCAGCAGCCTAAATAGGGAGGGTGAAGCTTTCTTT.

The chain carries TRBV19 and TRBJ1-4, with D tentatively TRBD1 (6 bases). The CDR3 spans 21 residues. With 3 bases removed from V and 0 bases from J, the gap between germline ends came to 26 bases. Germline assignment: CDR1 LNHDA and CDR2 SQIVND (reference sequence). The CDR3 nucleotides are TGTGCCAGTAGTATTCTTTTTCCTGGGCGGACAGCCGGAGCAACTAATGAAAAACTGTTTTTT. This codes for CASSILFPGRTAGATNEKLFF.

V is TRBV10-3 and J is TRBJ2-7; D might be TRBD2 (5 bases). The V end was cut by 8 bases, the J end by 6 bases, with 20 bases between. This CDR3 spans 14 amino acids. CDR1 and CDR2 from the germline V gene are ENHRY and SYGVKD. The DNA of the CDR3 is TGTGCCATCCAAGTGGAAACGGGGTCTGGCGAGCAGTACTTC. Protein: CAIQVETGSGEQYF.

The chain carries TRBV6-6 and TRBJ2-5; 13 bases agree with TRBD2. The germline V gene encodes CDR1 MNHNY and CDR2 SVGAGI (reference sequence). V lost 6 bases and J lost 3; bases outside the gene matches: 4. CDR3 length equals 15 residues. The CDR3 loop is CASRRLAGGEETQYF. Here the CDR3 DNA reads TGTGCCAGCAGGAGACTAGCGGGAGGCGAAGAGACCCAGTACTTC.

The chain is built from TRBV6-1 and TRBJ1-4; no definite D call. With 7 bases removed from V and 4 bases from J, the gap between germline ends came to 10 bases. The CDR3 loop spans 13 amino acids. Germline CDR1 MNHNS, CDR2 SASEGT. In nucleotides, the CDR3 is TGTGCCAGCATGCGGACGTATAATGAAAAACTGTTTTTT. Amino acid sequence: CASMRTYNEKLFF.

CDR3 residues: CASSLYRVPGSYEQYF. DNA of the CDR3: TGTGCCAGCAGCTTATACCGGGTCCCGGGTTCCTACGAGCAGTACTTC. The chain combines TRBV7-8 with TRBJ2-7; D unclear. This CDR3 has 16 residues. CDR1 and CDR2 from the germline V gene are SGHVS and FQNEAQ. V lost 2 bases, J lost 1 base, and 15 bases lay in between. The full variable domain, its missing parts supplied by reference TRBV7-8 and TRBJ2-7, is GAGVSQSPRYKVAKRGQDVALRCDPISGHVSLFWYQQALGQGPEFLTYFQNEAQLDKSGLPSDRFFAERPEGSVSTLKIQRTQQEDSAVYLCASSLYRVPGSYEQYFGPGTRLTVT.

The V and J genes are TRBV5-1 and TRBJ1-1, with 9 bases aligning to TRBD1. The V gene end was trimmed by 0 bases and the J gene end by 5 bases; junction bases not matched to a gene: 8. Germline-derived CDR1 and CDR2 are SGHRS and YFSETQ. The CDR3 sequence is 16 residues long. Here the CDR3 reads CASSLEGGQGVTEAFF. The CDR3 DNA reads TGCGCCAGCAGCTTGGAAGGGGGACAGGGAGTGACTGAAGCTTTCTTT.

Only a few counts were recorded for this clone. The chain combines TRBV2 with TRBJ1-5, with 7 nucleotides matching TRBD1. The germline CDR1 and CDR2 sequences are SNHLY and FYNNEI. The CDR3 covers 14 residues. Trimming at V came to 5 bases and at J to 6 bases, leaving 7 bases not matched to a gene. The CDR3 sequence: CASSSDRESQPQHF. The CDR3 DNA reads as TGTGCCAGCAGTTCCGACAGGGAGAGTCAGCCCCAGCATTTT.

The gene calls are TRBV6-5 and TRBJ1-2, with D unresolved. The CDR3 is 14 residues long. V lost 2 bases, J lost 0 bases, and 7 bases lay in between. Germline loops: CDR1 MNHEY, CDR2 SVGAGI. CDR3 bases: TGTGCCAGCAGTTACCTGGCAGCTAACTATGGCTACACCTTC. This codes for CASSYLAANYGYTF.

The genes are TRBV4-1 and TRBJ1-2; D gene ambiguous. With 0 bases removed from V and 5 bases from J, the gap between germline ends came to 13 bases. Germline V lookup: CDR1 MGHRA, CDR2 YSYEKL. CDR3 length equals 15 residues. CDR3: CASSQEGGKGYGYTF. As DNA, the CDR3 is TGCGCCAGCAGCCAAGAGGGTGGAAAAGGATATGGCTACACCTTC.

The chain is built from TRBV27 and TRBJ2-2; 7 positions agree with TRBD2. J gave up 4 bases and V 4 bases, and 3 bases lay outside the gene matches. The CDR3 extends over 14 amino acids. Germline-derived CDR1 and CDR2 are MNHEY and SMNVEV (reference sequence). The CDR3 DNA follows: TGTGCCAGCAGTTGGGGGGGAGGCACCGGGGAGCTGTTTTTT. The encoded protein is CASSWGGGTGELFF.

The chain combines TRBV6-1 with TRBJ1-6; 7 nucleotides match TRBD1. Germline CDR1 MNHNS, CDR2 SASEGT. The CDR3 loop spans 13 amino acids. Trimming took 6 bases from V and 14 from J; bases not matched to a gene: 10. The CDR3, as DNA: TGTGCCAGCAGGGGGACAGCTCTCGAAGCCCTCCACTTT. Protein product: CASRGTALEALHF.

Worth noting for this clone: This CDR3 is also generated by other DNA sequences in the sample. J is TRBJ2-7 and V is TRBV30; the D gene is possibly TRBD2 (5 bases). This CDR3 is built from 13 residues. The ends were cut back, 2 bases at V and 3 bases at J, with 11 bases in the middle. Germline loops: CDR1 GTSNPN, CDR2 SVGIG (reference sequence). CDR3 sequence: CAWSRGLGYEQYF. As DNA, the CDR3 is TGTGCCTGGAGTCGCGGGCTCGGCTACGAGCAGTACTTC.

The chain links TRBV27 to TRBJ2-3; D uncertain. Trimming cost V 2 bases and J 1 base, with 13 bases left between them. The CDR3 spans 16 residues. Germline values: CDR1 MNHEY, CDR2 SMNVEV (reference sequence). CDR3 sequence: CASSLVGQTGTDTQYF. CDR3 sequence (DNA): TGTGCCAGCAGTTTAGTGGGCCAGACCGGCACAGATACGCAGTATTTT.

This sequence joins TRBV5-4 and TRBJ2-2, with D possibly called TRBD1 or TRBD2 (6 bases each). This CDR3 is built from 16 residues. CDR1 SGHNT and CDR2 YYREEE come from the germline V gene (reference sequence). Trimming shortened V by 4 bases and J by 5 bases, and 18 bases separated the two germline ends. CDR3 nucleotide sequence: TGTGCCAGCAGCCGGACGGGGGCCGGAGGGACCGGGGAGCTGTTTTTT. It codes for CASSRTGAGGTGELFF.

The CDR3 coding sequence is TGTGCCAGCAGTTTATCGGGACAGGGGGTTACTGAAGCTTTCTTT. The encoded protein is CASSLSGQGVTEAFF. The V call is TRBV27, the J call TRBJ1-1; 11 nucleotides match TRBD1. The CDR3 spans 15 residues. After removal of 0 bases from V and 5 bases from J, the junction contained 2 bases not matched to a gene. Germline V CDR1 and CDR2: MNHEY, SMNVEV (reference sequence).

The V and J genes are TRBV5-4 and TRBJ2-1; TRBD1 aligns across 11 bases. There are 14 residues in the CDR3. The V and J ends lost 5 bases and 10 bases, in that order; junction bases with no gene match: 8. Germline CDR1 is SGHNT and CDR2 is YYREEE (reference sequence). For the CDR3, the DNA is TGTGCCAGCAGTTCATGGACAGGGGGCGGGGAGCAGTTCTTC. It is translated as CASSSWTGGGEQFF.

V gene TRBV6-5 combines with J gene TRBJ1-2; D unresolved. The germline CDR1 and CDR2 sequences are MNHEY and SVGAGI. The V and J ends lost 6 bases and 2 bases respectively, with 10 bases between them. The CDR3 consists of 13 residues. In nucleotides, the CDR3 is TGTGCCAGCAGCCCAGACGGAAACTATGGCTACACCTTC. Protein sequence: CASSPDGNYGYTF.